This T cell receptor beta chain was sequenced for a study of T cell repertoires in cytomegalovirus infection. About the study: Matching HLA type, along with CMV infection, was indicated by public TCR beta signatures. Study-level results: Pooled public TCR beta family frequency picked out CMV carriers with the relevant HLA. Within the response measured ex vivo, HLA-C-restricted CMV-specific TCR beta clonotypes were dominant.

TCRdb passed the reads through MiXCR, listing each CDR3 protein once. The table has approximately 500,000 distinct CDR3 sequences, approximately 10% seen once. The CDR3 is 14 amino acids. The ends lost 5 bases at V and 8 bases at J; junction bases unmatched: 9. Looked up from germline, CDR1 is MNHNS and CDR2 is SASEGT. This clonotype was detected many times. Its target is unknown. The sequence was collected from a human donor in good health (CMV status not recorded). Some clones in this sample may be carry-over from other donors' samples. V is TRBV6-1 and J is TRBJ2-3; 8 bases line up with TRBD2. The sequenced material came from PBMCs. The CDR3 DNA follows: TGTGCCAGCAGTCCGGGACTAGGTGCGGGTACGCAGTATTTT. Translation: CASSPGLGAGTQYF.